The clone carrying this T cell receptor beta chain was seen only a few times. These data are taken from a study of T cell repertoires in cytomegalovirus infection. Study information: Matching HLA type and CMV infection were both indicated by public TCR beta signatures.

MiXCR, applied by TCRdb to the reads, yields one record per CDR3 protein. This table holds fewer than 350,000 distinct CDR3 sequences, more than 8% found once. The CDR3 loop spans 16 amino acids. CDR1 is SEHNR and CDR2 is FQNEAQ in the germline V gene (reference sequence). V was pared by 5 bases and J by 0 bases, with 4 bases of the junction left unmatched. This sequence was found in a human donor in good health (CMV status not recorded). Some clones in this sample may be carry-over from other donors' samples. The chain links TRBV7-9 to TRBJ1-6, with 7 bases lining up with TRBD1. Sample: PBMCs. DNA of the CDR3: TGTGCCAGCAGCAAGACAGGGAGCTCCTATAATTCACCCCTCCACTTT. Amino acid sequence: CASSKTGSSYNSPLHF.